Below, 13 T cell receptor beta chains from the same sample are listed, as sequenced in a study of human T cells and chemical hapten exposure. Specified time point: healthy volunteer bleed at 2 weeks. Whole blood, unfractionated, served as the material for total RNA extraction. Each CDR3 protein is one row after TCRdb ran MiXCR on the RACE reads. The sample contains 130,000 or so distinct CDR3 sequences, roughly 9.5% of which appear only once. Sequencing input: whole blood. Source of these receptors: a male donor in good health. Some clones in this sample may be carry-over from other donors' samples.

This clonotype showed up just a few times. The chain couples TRBV10-3 to TRBJ1-2; no reliable D call. The germline V and J ends were trimmed by 8 bases and 3 bases, with 10 bases remaining between them. CDR1 is ENHRY, CDR2 SYGVKD, per germline. The CDR3 sequence is 12 residues long. Written as DNA, the CDR3 is TGTGCCATCGGACCCCGATACTATGGCTACACCTTC. This sequence encodes CAIGPRYYGYTF.

This clonotype was detected many times. This sequence joins TRBV12-3 or TRBV12-4 and TRBJ2-5; 9 bases are a match to TRBD1. The ends lost 5 bases at V and 5 bases at J; junction bases unmatched: 9. This CDR3 contains 15 residues. The CDR3 protein is CASSLYRGLGETQYF. As DNA, the CDR3 is TGTGCCAGCAGTCTTTACAGGGGGCTGGGGGAGACCCAGTACTTC.

This clonotype came up a few times. The chain has TRBV12-3 or TRBV12-4 and TRBJ2-1, with 7 bases that match TRBD2. V was pared by 5 bases and J by 1 base, with 8 bases of the junction left unmatched. The CDR3 totals 16 residues. The CDR3 bases are TGTGCCAGCAGTAACGTGGGGGAGGGTTCCTACAATGAGCAGTTCTTC. This encodes CASSNVGEGSYNEQFF.

The chain carries TRBV19 and TRBJ2-2; possibly TRBD1 or TRBD2 for D (5 bases each). Trimming pared 4 bases from V and 5 bases from J, leaving 14 bases between. CDR3 length: 15 residues. CDR1 is LNHDA, CDR2 SQIVND, per germline (reference sequence). CDR3 in DNA: TGTGCCAGTAGTAGGGACCGCCCAAGTACCGGGGAGCTGTTTTTT. This translates into CASSRDRPSTGELFF.

This clonotype was seen a few times. This chain uses TRBV10-2 with TRBJ2-7; D may be TRBD2 (6 bases). This CDR3 is 15 amino acids long. The germline CDR1 and CDR2 sequences are WSHSY and SAAADI. V lost 3 bases, J lost 0 bases, and 12 bases lay in between. The CDR3 here is CASSDNSGFSYEQYF. As DNA, the CDR3 is TGCGCCAGCAGTGATAATAGCGGATTCTCCTACGAGCAGTACTTC.

This clonotype showed up many times. The CDR3 region is CASSPGTSGSSYNEQFF. CDR3 DNA: TGCGCCAGCAGCCCGGGGACTAGCGGGAGCTCCTACAATGAGCAGTTCTTC. The gene calls are TRBV5-1 and TRBJ2-1; the match to TRBD2 covers 14 bases. V shed 4 bases, J shed 0 bases, and the junction held 3 bases outside the gene matches. Per germline, CDR1 SGHRS and CDR2 YFSETQ. CDR3 length equals 17 residues.

This clonotype was picked up many times. This chain uses TRBV4-3 with TRBJ2-5, with D possibly TRBD2 on 7 matching bases. Germline CDR1 reads LGHNA; CDR2 reads YSLEER. V was pared by 0 bases and J by 2 bases, with 13 bases between. The CDR3 is made up of 16 amino acids. CDR3 nucleotides: TGCGCCAGCAGCCAAGACGGAGGGGGGGAGCAAGAGACCCAGTACTTC. This encodes CASSQDGGGEQETQYF.

This clonotype was counted at least ten times. The chain combines TRBV12-3 or TRBV12-4 with TRBJ1-2; no firm D call. V was shortened by 3 bases and J by 8 bases, with 13 bases between the two germline ends. The CDR3 sequence is 13 residues long. This CDR3 reads CASSFVSSLGYTF. As DNA, the CDR3 is TGTGCCAGCAGTTTTGTCTCGTCCTTGGGCTACACCTTC.

In its sample, this clonotype was seen a few times. The genes are TRBV3-1 and TRBJ2-2; D is ambiguous. The CDR3 spans 14 residues. The V gene lost 2 bases and the J gene lost 5 bases, with 9 bases spanning the gap. Germline CDR1 LGHDT, CDR2 YNNKEL (reference sequence). The CDR3 region is CASSQWEGTGELFF. The CDR3, as DNA: TGTGCCAGCAGCCAATGGGAAGGGACCGGGGAGCTGTTTTTT.

This clonotype was counted ten times or more. V usage is TRBV5-1 and J usage is TRBJ1-1; no clear D gene. Germline-derived CDR1 and CDR2 are SGHRS and YFSETQ. Trimming took off 4 bases at V and 3 bases at J, with 13 bases between the two ends. The CDR3 has 14 residues. Here the CDR3 DNA reads TGCGCCAGCAGCGGGGTTTCGGGCGACACTGAAGCTTTCTTT. This translates into CASSGVSGDTEAFF. Supplemented by reference TRBV5-1 and TRBJ1-1, the full variable domain reads KAGVTQTPRYLIKTRGQQVTLSCSPISGHRSVSWYQQTPGQGLQFLFEYFSETQRNKGNFPGRFSGRQFSNSRSEMNVSTLELGDSALYLCASSGVSGDTEAFFGQGTRLTVV.

The chain carries TRBV12-3 or TRBV12-4 and TRBJ1-1, with D possibly being TRBD1 (5 bases). The CDR3 runs to 12 residues. The V and J ends lost 2 bases and 7 bases respectively, with 8 bases between them. The CDR3 here is CASSLSGYEAFF. CDR3 sequence (DNA): TGTGCCAGCAGTTTATCAGGGTATGAAGCTTTCTTT.

The chain carries TRBV29-1 and TRBJ2-5; TRBD1 might be the D (5 bases). This CDR3 contains 12 residues. Germline-derived CDR1 and CDR2 are SQVTM and ANQGSEA. V shed 1 base and J shed 3 bases, with 6 bases lying between them. The CDR3 here is CSVEATEETQYF. In DNA form, the CDR3 reads TGCAGCGTTGAAGCGACAGAAGAGACCCAGTACTTC.

The chain recombines TRBV3-1 with TRBJ1-1, with D maybe TRBD1 (5 bases). Looked up from germline, CDR1 is LGHDT and CDR2 is YNNKEL (reference sequence). This CDR3 contains 17 residues. The V end was cut by 4 bases, the J end by 3 bases, with 21 bases between. The CDR3, as DNA: TGTGCCAGCAGCCGAGAACCCCTCGGGGACTTTCACACTGAAGCTTTCTTT. This codes for CASSREPLGDFHTEAFF. The full variable domain, with the rest looked up from reference TRBV3-1 and TRBJ1-1, is DTAVSQTPKYLVTQMGNDKSIKCEQNLGHDTMYWYKQDSKKFLKIMFSYNNKELIINETVPNRFSPKSPDKAHLNLHINSLELGDSAVYFCASSREPLGDFHTEAFFGQGTRLTVV.